A selection of T cell receptor beta chains follows, all from one sample in a study of cytomegalovirus exposure and HLA in healthy donors. Sequencing used immunoSEQ multiplex PCR; TCRdb keeps in-frame clones, though not all of them. The table lists more than 95,000 clones, around 70% of them singletons. The specimen was PBMCs. The receptors here all came from a man aged 25-45 years in good health and CMV-seronegative. Both conserved end residues are part of each CDR3. Fields, in order: V gene, clone size, J gene, D gene, CDR3 DNA, CDR3 protein. The D gene is left open where the match is weak. Size is omitted from some rows. Given values are once, few, many or a class for expanded clones.

>TRBV2|-|TRBJ2-5|-
TGTGCCAGCAGTGAGTTCAGGGGAGGGGAGACCCAGTACTTC
CASSEFRGGETQYF
>TRBV4-3|once|TRBJ2-2|-
TGCGCCAGCAGCCCAACGTACGTAGAAAACACCGGGGAGCTGTTTTTT
CASSPTYVENTGELFF
>TRBV28|-|TRBJ1-5|-
TGTGCCAGCAGTTTATTTCAGTATAGCAATCAGCCCCAGCATTTT
CASSLFQYSNQPQHF
>TRBV5-6|once|TRBJ2-4|-
TGTGCCAGCAGCAACGGACTGCTAGCCAAAAACATTCAGTACTTC
CASSNGLLAKNIQYF
>TRBV2|-|TRBJ2-2|TRBD2
TGTGCCAGCAGGGTGGGGGGAGGGCCGGGCACCGGGGAGCTGTTTTTT
CASRVGGGPGTGELFF
>TRBV30|-|TRBJ2-7|-
TGTGCCTGGGATCATGGACTGACCTACGAGCAGTACTTC
CAWDHGLTYEQYF
>TRBV5-1|-|TRBJ2-1|TRBD2
TGCGCCAGCAGCTTGGGACTAGCGGGAGCCCTCTCCTACAATGAGCAGTTCTTC
CASSLGLAGALSYNEQFF
>TRBV6-7|-|TRBJ1-5|TRBD1
TGTGCCAGCAGTTACTCGAAGGAGGGACAGGGCGTCAATCAGCCCCAGCATTTT
CASSYSKEGQGVNQPQHF
>TRBV19|-|TRBJ1-2|-
TGTGCCAGTAGTATCGGTCTAAACTACGGCTACACCTTC
CASSIGLNYGYTF
>TRBV28|-|TRBJ2-4|-
TGTGCCACCTCGGGAGTAGCCAAAAACATTCAGTACTTC
CATSGVAKNIQYF
>TRBV5-8|-|TRBJ2-3|TRBD2
TGTGCCAGCAGCTTGGCTCTAGCGGGAATTACAGATACGCAGTATTTT
CASSLALAGITDTQYF
>TRBV7-9|few|TRBJ2-5|TRBD2
TGTTCCAGCAGCTCAACTAGCGGGATGTACCAAGAGACCCAGTACTTC
CSSSSTSGMYQETQYF
>TRBV7-2|-|TRBJ2-3|TRBD2
TGTGCCAGCAGCTTAAGGCCTAGCGGGGCCACAGATACGCAGTATTTT
CASSLRPSGATDTQYF
>TRBV4-3|-|TRBJ1-5|TRBD1
TGCGCCAGCAGCCAAGATACAGGGGCGGATCAGCCCCAGCATTTT
CASSQDTGADQPQHF
>TRBV7-6|-|TRBJ2-3|TRBD1
TGTGCCAGCAGCTTGACAGGGGCCCTCACAGATACGCAGTATTTT
CASSLTGALTDTQYF
>TRBV19|-|TRBJ1-4|TRBD1
TGTGCCAGTAGAAAGGAGACAGGGGATGAAAAACTGTTTTTT
CASRKETGDEKLFF
>TRBV6-1|-|TRBJ2-6|TRBD1
TGTGCCAGCAGTGGATTGACAGGGTCCTCTGGGGCCAACGTCCTGACTTTC
CASSGLTGSSGANVLTF
>TRBV11-3|few|TRBJ2-1|TRBD2
TGTGCCAGCAGCTTAGGAGTGGGGGGAGCGGGAAGCTGGGGTGAGCAGTTCTTC
CASSLGVGGAGSWGEQFF
>TRBV6-5|few|TRBJ2-3|-
TGTGCCAGCAGTTATAGGCTATCGCGAGGAGATACGCAGTATTTT
CASSYRLSRGDTQYF
>TRBV6-5|-|TRBJ1-6|TRBD1
TGTGCCAGCAGTTGGCTGGGACAGGGTGAATCACCCCTCCACTTT
CASSWLGQGESPLHF
>TRBV7-2|-|TRBJ2-3|-
TGTGCCAGCAGCCCGGTAACTAGCACAGATACGCAGTATTTT
CASSPVTSTDTQYF
>TRBV28|-|TRBJ2-7|-
TGTGCCAGCAGTAATCGGTACGAGCAGTACTTC
CASSNRYEQYF
>TRBV28|-|TRBJ2-5|TRBD2
TGTGCCAGCAGTAGCGGGAGTTTAGAGACCCAGTACTTC
CASSSGSLETQYF
>TRBV7-2|-|TRBJ2-7|-
TGTGCCAGCAGCTTAGGTTCGGCAGGGGCCTCCTACGAGCAGTACTTC
CASSLGSAGASYEQYF
>TRBV6-5|few|TRBJ1-1|-
TGTGCCAGCAGTTACCCCGGGGTGAACACTGAAGCTTTCTTT
CASSYPGVNTEAFF
>TRBV12-5|-|TRBJ1-2|-
TGTGCTAGTGGTTTGTGGGGCGCAGAGTATGGCTACACCTTC
CASGLWGAEYGYTF
>TRBV30|-|TRBJ1-5|-
TGTGCCTGGACCGAGGAATGGAATCAGCCCCAGCATTTT
CAWTEEWNQPQHF
>TRBV19|-|TRBJ2-2|-
TGTGCCAGTAATGATTGGTCTGGCGGCTCGAACACCGGGGAGCTGTTTTTT
CASNDWSGGSNTGELFF
>TRBV2|once|TRBJ1-1|-
TGTGCCAGCAGTGTGGAAGGAGGGCCTAACACTGAAGCTTTCTTT
CASSVEGGPNTEAFF
>TRBV30|-|TRBJ1-4|-
TGTGCCTGGAGTGTTCAGCGGGAGAAACTGTTTTTT
CAWSVQREKLFF
>TRBV28|-|TRBJ2-1|TRBD2
TGTGCCAGCAGTTTAAAGGCTAGCGGGTCCTACAATGAGCAGTTCTTC
CASSLKASGSYNEQFF
>TRBV19|-|TRBJ2-1|TRBD1
TGTGCCAGTAGTAGAGCCGGGACAGTTAACAATGAGCAGTTCTTC
CASSRAGTVNNEQFF
>TRBV6-5|few|TRBJ1-6|TRBD1
TGTGCCAGCAGTCTCTGGGACAGGACCAATTCACCCCTCCACTTT
CASSLWDRTNSPLHF
>TRBV5-8|-|TRBJ2-2|-
TGTGCCAATCCACCGGGACTCCTCAACACCGGGGAGCTGTTTTTT
CANPPGLLNTGELFF
>TRBV19|once|TRBJ2-5|-
TGTGCCAGTAGTCTGACAAAAGAGACCCAGTACTTC
CASSLTKETQYF
>TRBV13|-|TRBJ2-7|-
TGTGCCAGCAGCCCAGACAGGGAGGCGAGGGGCCGCTACGAGCAGTACTTC
CASSPDREARGRYEQYF